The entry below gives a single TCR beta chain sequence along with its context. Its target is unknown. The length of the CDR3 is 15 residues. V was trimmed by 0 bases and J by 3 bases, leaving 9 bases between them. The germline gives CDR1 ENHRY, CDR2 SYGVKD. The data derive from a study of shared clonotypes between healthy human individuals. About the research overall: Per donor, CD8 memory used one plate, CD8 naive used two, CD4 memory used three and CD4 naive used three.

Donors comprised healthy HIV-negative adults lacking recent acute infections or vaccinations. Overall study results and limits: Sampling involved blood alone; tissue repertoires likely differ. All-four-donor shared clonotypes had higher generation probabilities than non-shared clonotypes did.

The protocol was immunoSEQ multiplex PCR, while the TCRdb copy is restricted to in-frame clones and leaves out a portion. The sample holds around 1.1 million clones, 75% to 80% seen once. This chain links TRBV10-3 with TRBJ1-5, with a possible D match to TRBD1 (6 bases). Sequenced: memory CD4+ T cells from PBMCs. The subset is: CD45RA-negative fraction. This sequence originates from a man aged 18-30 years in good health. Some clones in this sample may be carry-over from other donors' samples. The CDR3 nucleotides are TGTGCCATCAGTGAGTCTGGACAGAACAATCAGCCCCAGCATTTT. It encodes CAISESGQNNQPQHF.